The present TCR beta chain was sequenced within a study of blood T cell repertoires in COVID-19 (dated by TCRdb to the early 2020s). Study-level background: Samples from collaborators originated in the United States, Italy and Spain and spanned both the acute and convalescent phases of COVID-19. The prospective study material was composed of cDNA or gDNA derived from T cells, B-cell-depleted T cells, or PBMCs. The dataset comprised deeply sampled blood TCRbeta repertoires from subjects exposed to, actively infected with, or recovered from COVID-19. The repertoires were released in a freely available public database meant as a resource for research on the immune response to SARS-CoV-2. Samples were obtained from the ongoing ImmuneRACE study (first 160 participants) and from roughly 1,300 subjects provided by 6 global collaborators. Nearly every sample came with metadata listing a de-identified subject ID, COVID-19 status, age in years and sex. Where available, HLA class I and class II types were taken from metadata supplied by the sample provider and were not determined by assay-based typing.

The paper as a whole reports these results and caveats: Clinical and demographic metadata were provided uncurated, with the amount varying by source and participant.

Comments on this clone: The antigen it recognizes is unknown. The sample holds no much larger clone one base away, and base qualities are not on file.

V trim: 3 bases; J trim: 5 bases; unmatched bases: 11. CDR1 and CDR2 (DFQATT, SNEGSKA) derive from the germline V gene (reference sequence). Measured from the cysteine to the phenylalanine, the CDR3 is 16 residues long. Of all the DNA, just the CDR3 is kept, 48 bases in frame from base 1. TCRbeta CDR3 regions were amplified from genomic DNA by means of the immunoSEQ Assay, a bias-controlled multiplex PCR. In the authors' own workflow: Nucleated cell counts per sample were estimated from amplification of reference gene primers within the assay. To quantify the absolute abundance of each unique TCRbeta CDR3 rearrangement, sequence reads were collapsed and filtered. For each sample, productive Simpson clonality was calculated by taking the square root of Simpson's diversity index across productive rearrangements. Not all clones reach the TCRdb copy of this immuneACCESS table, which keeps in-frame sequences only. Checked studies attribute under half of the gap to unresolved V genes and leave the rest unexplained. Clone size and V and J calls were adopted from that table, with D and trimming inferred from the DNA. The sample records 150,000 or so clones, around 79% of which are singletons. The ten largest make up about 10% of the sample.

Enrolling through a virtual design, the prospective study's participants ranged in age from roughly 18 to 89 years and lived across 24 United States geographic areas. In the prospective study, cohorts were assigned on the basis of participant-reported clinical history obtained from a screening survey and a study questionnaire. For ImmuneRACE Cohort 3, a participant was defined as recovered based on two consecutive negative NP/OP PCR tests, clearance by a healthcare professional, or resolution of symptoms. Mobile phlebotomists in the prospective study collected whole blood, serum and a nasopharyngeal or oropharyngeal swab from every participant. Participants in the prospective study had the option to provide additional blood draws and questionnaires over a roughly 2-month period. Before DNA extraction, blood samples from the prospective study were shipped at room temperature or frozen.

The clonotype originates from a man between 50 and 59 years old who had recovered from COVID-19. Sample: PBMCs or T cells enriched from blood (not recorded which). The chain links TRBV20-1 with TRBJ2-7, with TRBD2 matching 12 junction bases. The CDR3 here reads CSASSTPTSGSNEQYF. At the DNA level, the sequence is TGCAGTGCTAGTTCCACACCGACTAGCGGGAGTAACGAGCAGTACTTC.